The clone carrying this T cell receptor (beta chain) was seen repeatedly, ten times or more. The antigen is not known. One entry per CDR3 protein results from TCRdb running MiXCR on the 5' RACE reads. The top ten hold 5.9% of the sample, which has about 50,000 distinct CDR3 sequences, around 3.4% seen once. The data originate from a study of neurological immune-mediated disorders. General study findings and limits: TCR clonal expansion peaked in HTLV-1-associated myelopathy patients and was lowest in multiple sclerosis patients. No CDR3 amino acid sequences recurred among expanded clones across subjects, suggesting private repertoires in all groups.

The clonotype originates from a man aged 35 to 55 with multiple sclerosis. The sequenced sample was PBMCs.

In DNA form, the CDR3 reads TGTGCCAGCAGTTATAGGAGGGCAGATACGCAGTATTTT. Its translation is CASSYRRADTQYF. This chain joins TRBV6-6 and TRBJ2-3; D may be TRBD2 (6 bases). This CDR3 is built from 13 residues. The germline CDR1 and CDR2 sequences are MNHNY and SVGAGI (reference sequence). The V and J ends lost 3 bases and 4 bases respectively, with 8 bases between them.